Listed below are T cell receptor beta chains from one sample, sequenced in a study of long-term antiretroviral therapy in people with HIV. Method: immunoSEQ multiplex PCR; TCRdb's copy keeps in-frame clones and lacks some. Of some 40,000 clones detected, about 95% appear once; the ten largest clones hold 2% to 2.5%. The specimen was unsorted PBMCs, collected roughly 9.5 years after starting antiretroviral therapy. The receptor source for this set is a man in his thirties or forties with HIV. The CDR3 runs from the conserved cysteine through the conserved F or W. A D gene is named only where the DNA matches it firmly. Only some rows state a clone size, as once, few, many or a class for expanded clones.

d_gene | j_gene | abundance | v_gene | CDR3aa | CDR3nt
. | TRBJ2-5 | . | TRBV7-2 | CASSYPRDSITETQYF | TGTGCCAGCAGCTATCCTCGGGATTCCATTACGGAGACCCAGTACTTC
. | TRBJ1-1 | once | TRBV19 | CASSISGRDTEAFF | TGTGCCAGTAGTATCTCTGGACGGGACACTGAAGCTTTCTTT
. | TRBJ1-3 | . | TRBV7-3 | CASSLRPGAGNTIYF | TGTGCCAGCAGCTTAAGGCCGGGGGCTGGAAACACCATATATTTT
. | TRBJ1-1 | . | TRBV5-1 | CASSRGAITDTEAFF | TGCGCCAGCAGCAGGGGAGCGATTACGGACACTGAAGCTTTCTTT
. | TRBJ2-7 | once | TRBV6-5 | CASSYSRAGAYEQYF | TGTGCCAGCAGTTACTCGAGGGCAGGAGCCTACGAGCAGTACTTC
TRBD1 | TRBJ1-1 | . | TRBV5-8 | CASSFQGVTEAFF | TGTGCCAGCAGCTTCCAGGGGGTAACTGAAGCTTTCTTT
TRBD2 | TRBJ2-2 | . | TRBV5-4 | CASSLSAGGYTGELFF | TGTGCCAGCAGCTTGTCCGCGGGGGGGTACACCGGGGAGCTGTTTTTT
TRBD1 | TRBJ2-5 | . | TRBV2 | CASRSGGQETQYF | TGTGCCAGCAGGTCAGGGGGCCAAGAGACCCAGTACTTC
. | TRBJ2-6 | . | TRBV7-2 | CASSFYNPAGANVLTF | TGTGCCAGCAGCTTTTATAACCCAGCTGGGGCCAACGTCCTGACTTTC
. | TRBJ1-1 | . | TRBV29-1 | CSVLYTEAFF | TGCAGCGTTTTGTACACTGAAGCTTTCTTT
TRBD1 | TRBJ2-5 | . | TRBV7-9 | CASSSRGPETQYF | TGTGCCAGCAGCTCAAGGGGGCCAGAGACCCAGTACTTC
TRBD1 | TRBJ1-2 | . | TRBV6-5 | CASKGTGYGYTF | TGTGCCAGCAAAGGGACAGGCTATGGCTACACCTTC
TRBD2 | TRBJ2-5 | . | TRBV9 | CASSSGGAETQYF | TGTGCCAGCAGCTCCGGGGGGGCGGAGACCCAGTACTTC